This TCR beta chain was sequenced in a study of vaccination and CD4 T cells after COVID-19. Study overall: Two of the convalescents were Hispanic, and the group consisted of six males and four females. The peptides that stimulated the cells were overlapping spike peptides from SARS-CoV-2, HCoV-NL63, HCoV-OC43 and HCoV-229E.

With regard to this clonotype: Its antigen remains unknown.

Researchers used the Oncomine TCR Beta short-read assay to sequence DNA from cultured CD4+ T cells. TCRdb fed the PCR reads into MiXCR, producing one record per CDR3 protein. This sample yields about 20,000 distinct CDR3 sequences, of which under 70% are seen a single time; 15% to 20% belongs to the top ten. As to treatment: roughly 11-day PBMC culture with coronavirus spike peptide pools or control peptides (ViraFEST assay). Germline-derived CDR1 and CDR2 are MDHEN and SYDVKM. Trimming shortened V by 6 bases and J by 5 bases, and 16 bases separated the two germline ends. There are 14 residues in the CDR3.

Sequencing was performed on CD4+ T cells from blood, cultured in vitro. The V call is TRBV28, the J call TRBJ1-1; no clear D gene. This TCR was recovered from a human donor who had recovered from COVID-19. The chain's CDR3 is CASRASAGKTEAFF. CDR3 in DNA: TGTGCCAGCAGGGCCTCGGCAGGTAAGACTGAAGCTTTCTTT.